The source of this T cell receptor (beta chain) is a study of T cell responses to AZD1222 COVID-19 vaccine. Findings of the study overall: Spike-specific TCR breadth and depth grew following two AZD1222 doses. Females outnumbered males among donors, who were mostly white British; clonal diversity was possibly underestimated.

This CDR3 spans 16 amino acids. Losses at the gene ends were 5 bases for V and 4 bases for J; bases not matched to a gene: 14. CDR1 SGDLS and CDR2 YYNGEE come from the germline V gene. The assay was immunoSEQ multiplex PCR, and TCRdb's table has in-frame clones only and misses some. The sample includes about 150,000 clones, approximately 87% seen only once; the top ten take 5% to 6%. To note about this clone: Its antigen is unidentified.

Sequencing used peripheral blood, obtained on day 0 of MenACWY control vaccination. This TCR derives from an adult in good health. The chain is built from TRBV9 and TRBJ1-2; 7 nucleotides match TRBD1. DNA for the CDR3: TGTGCCAGCAGAGAAGTCAGAGGGGGCGCATCCTATGGCTACACCTTC. This gives the protein CASREVRGGASYGYTF. The whole variable domain, filled in from reference TRBV9 and TRBJ1-2, reads DSGVTQTPKHLITATGQRVTLRCSPRSGDLSVYWYQQSLDQGLQFLIQYYNGEERAKGNILERFSAQQFPDLHSELNLSSLELGDSALYFCASREVRGGASYGYTFGSGTRLTVV.